A selection of T cell receptor beta chains follows, all from one sample in a study of blood T cells in healthy people across ages. TCRdb passed the 5' RACE reads through MiXCR, listing each CDR3 protein once. Altogether 1,500,000 or so distinct CDR3 sequences are present, 59% being singletons, with the ten largest covering 6.7%. The specimen sequenced was blood. These receptors all stem from a man younger than 35 in good health. Both conserved end residues are part of each CDR3. The D gene is left open where the match is weak. Clone size is given for some rows only: seen once, a few or many times, or a class if the clone is expanded.

clone_size j_call v_call d_call cdr3_aa cdr3_nt
- TRBJ1-1 TRBV29-1 - CSSRDIGNTESFF TGCAGCTCCAGGGACATTGGGAACACTGAATCTTTCTTT
- TRBJ1-2 TRBV7-9 - CASSREGRERDYTF TGTGCCAGCAGCCGGGAGGGGAGGGAACGAGACTACACCTTC
- TRBJ2-7 TRBV6-2/TRBV6-3 - CASSYRGRHEQYF TGTGCCAGCAGTTACCGGGGGCGACACGAGCAGTACTTC
- TRBJ1-2 TRBV4-2 - CVSSTRTDYGYTF TGTGTCAGCAGCACCCGGACGGACTATGGCTACACCTTC
- TRBJ1-2 TRBV20-1 TRBD1 CRPGQSSGYTF TGCAGGCCGGGACAGAGTTCTGGCTACACCTTC
- TRBJ1-1 TRBV14 TRBD1 CACRVTGSMNTEAFF TGTGCCTGCCGGGTGACAGGGAGTATGAACACTGAAGCTTTCTTT
- TRBJ2-7 TRBV7-2 - CASSLVAEISYEQYF TGTGCCAGCAGCTTAGTAGCGGAGATCTCCTACGAGCAGTACTTC
- TRBJ2-3 TRBV7-2 - CASSVDYSTDTQYF TGTGCCAGCAGCGTAGACTATAGCACAGATACGCAGTATTTT
- TRBJ2-7 TRBV29-1 - CSVADGPKQYF TGCAGCGTCGCGGACGGACCTAAGCAGTACTTC
few TRBJ2-7 TRBV12-5 - CASVGILYEQYF TGTGCTAGTGTCGGGATTCTCTACGAGCAGTACTTC
- TRBJ2-7 TRBV5-1 TRBD1 CASSYGQGALLYEQYF TGCGCCAGCAGCTACGGACAGGGGGCCCTTCTCTACGAGCAGTACTTC
few TRBJ2-3 TRBV27 - CASSLSGGLTDTQYF TGTGCCAGCAGTTTATCGGGGGGGCTCACAGATACGCAGTATTTT
- TRBJ1-1 TRBV6-1 TRBD1 CASSHPPWAGGEETEAFF TGTGCCAGCAGCCACCCTCCTTGGGCAGGGGGGGAGGAAACTGAAGCTTTCTTT
- TRBJ2-1 TRBV6-1 - CASTESGVGNNEQFF TGTGCCAGCACCGAATCGGGGGTTGGGAACAATGAGCAGTTCTTC
- TRBJ2-7 TRBV6-5 - CASSNVETVLHEQYF TGTGCCAGCAGTAATGTTGAGACAGTTTTGCATGAGCAGTACTTC
- TRBJ2-7 TRBV4-2 - CASSQSAGVDYEQYF TGTGCCAGCAGCCAATCGGCGGGCGTAGACTACGAGCAGTACTTC
- TRBJ2-1 TRBV6-5 - CASSVTALQGPEQFF TGTGCCAGCAGTGTTACAGCGCTCCAGGGGCCTGAGCAGTTCTTC
- TRBJ2-7 TRBV5-1 - CASSMDRVEQYF TGCGCCAGCAGCATGGACAGAGTCGAGCAGTACTTC
- TRBJ2-7 TRBV4-2 - CASSQDPTSANYEQYF TGTGCCAGCAGCCAAGATCCCACTAGTGCTAACTACGAGCAGTACTTC
- TRBJ2-7 TRBV7-9 TRBD1 CASSPHDRASYEQYF TGTGCCAGCAGCCCTCACGACAGGGCGAGCTACGAGCAGTACTTC
few TRBJ2-7 TRBV4-1 - CASSQAMWGRNREQYF TGCGCCAGCAGCCAAGCAATGTGGGGTCGTAATCGCGAGCAGTACTTC
- TRBJ2-1 TRBV6-5 - CASSYSLARNEQFF TGTGCCAGCAGTTACTCGCTTGCGAGGAATGAGCAGTTCTTC
- TRBJ1-4 TRBV15 - CATSRERQGGEKLFF TGTGCCACCAGCAGAGAACGGCAGGGTGGAGAAAAACTGTTTTTT
- TRBJ1-1 TRBV29-1 - CSLSQRGETEAFF TGCAGCCTCTCCCAGAGGGGGGAGACTGAAGCTTTCTTT
once TRBJ2-3 TRBV20-1 TRBD1 CSARPRGGLGDTQYF TGCAGTGCTAGGCCTAGAGGGGGCCTAGGAGATACGCAGTATTTT
- TRBJ1-1 TRBV2 - CASKGVTEAFF TGTGCCAGTAAAGGGGTGACTGAAGCTTTCTTT
- TRBJ2-7 TRBV4-1 TRBD2 CASSQGWTSPRHEQYF TGCGCCAGCAGCCAAGGATGGACTAGCCCTCGCCACGAGCAGTACTTC
- TRBJ2-7 TRBV6-2/TRBV6-3 TRBD1 CASRGQRISYEQYF TGTGCCAGCAGGGGACAGAGAATTTCCTACGAGCAGTACTTC
few TRBJ2-1 TRBV20-1 TRBD1 CSARGQATYNEQFF TGCAGTGCTAGGGGACAGGCAACCTACAATGAGCAGTTCTTC
- TRBJ1-4 TRBV7-9 - CASSTLAGTNEKLFF TGTGCCAGCAGCACCCTGGCAGGGACTAATGAAAAACTGTTTTTT
- TRBJ1-4 TRBV7-9 - CASSLGLGKLFF TGTGCCAGCAGCTTAGGTCTCGGGAAACTGTTTTTT
few TRBJ1-4 TRBV9 - CASSVGVGEKLFF TGTGCCAGCAGCGTCGGGGTAGGCGAAAAACTGTTTTTT
once TRBJ2-5 TRBV5-1 TRBD1 CASLPRTGGKTQYF TGCGCCAGCCTTCCCCGGACAGGGGGGAAGACCCAGTACTTC
- TRBJ2-5 TRBV20-1 TRBD2 CSAAGGAIKETQYF TGCAGTGCCGCCGGGGGGGCAATTAAAGAGACCCAGTACTTC
- TRBJ1-2 TRBV7-2 - CASSWPRGDGYTF TGTGCCAGCAGCTGGCCGAGAGGAGATGGCTACACCTTC
- TRBJ2-4 TRBV6-2/TRBV6-3 TRBD2 CASSYSGGGSKNIQYF TGTGCCAGCAGTTACTCCGGCGGGGGGTCCAAAAACATTCAGTACTTC
- TRBJ2-6 TRBV4-3 - CASSQDDNGANVLTF TGCGCCAGCAGCCAGGATGATAATGGGGCCAACGTCCTGACTTTC
- TRBJ2-3 TRBV24-1 TRBD1 CATSDLDRDPDTQYF TGTGCCACCAGTGACCTCGACAGGGACCCAGATACGCAGTATTTT
many TRBJ2-3 TRBV29-1 - CSVSDGTQYF TGCAGCGTTTCGGACGGTACGCAGTATTTT
- TRBJ1-6 TRBV25-1 TRBD1 CASSDREQGSYNSPLHF TGTGCCAGCAGTGACCGGGAACAGGGGTCCTATAATTCACCCCTCCACTTT
few TRBJ2-6 TRBV13 - CASSLVRGAGANVLTF TGTGCCAGCAGCTTAGTTAGGGGCGCTGGGGCCAACGTCCTGACTTTC
few TRBJ2-5 TRBV3-1 - CASSHVDEETQYF TGTGCCAGCAGCCACGTTGACGAAGAGACCCAGTACTTC
few TRBJ2-1 TRBV4-2 - CASSQVRGREQFF TGTGCCAGCAGCCAAGTCCGGGGGCGTGAGCAGTTCTTC
- TRBJ2-3 TRBV27 - CASRLRAGGTDTQYF TGTGCCAGCAGACTCCGCGCAGGGGGCACAGATACGCAGTATTTT
- TRBJ2-4 TRBV30 - CAWSVGRLPQIAKNIQYF TGTGCCTGGAGTGTAGGAAGACTCCCCCAAATAGCCAAAAACATTCAGTACTTC
- TRBJ2-7 TRBV21-1 - CASSKGRLAGPYEQYF TGTGCCAGCAGCAAAGGGAGACTAGCGGGACCCTACGAGCAGTACTTC
- TRBJ1-4 TRBV27 - CASSFSWGAGEEKLFF TGTGCCAGCAGTTTCTCTTGGGGGGCGGGAGAGGAAAAACTGTTTTTT
- TRBJ2-7 TRBV18 - CASSPRTISSYEQYF TGTGCCAGCTCACCACGCACGATTAGCTCCTACGAGCAGTACTTC
- TRBJ1-1 TRBV15 - CATSSFGEAEAFF TGTGCCACCAGCAGTTTCGGGGAGGCTGAAGCTTTCTTT
few TRBJ2-3 TRBV7-2 TRBD2 CASSSRLAGLSTDTQYF TGTGCCAGCAGCTCCCGACTAGCGGGACTTAGCACAGATACGCAGTATTTT
- TRBJ1-2 TRBV4-3 - CASSQDWVSSQGSGYTF TGCGCCAGCAGCCAAGATTGGGTTTCGAGCCAGGGCTCTGGCTACACCTTC
- TRBJ2-3 TRBV20-1 - CSAREGFKGSPDTQYF TGCAGTGCTAGAGAGGGGTTTAAGGGAAGCCCAGATACGCAGTATTTT